This T cell receptor beta chain was sequenced in a study of blood T cell repertoires in COVID-19. Study-level information: T cells, B-cell-depleted T cells, or PBMCs provided the cDNA or gDNA that served as material.

The CDR3 is 14 residues long. Germline lookup yields CDR1 MNHEY and CDR2 SVGAGI. V lost 6 bases and J lost 10; bases outside the gene matches: 9. As originally analysed: Amplification of reference gene primers provided the estimated nucleated cell counts. Assay used: immunoSEQ multiplex PCR; TCRdb lists only in-frame clones, some missing. Clone size and V and J calls were adopted from that table, with D and trimming inferred from the DNA. The sample has 110,000 to 150,000 clones; 80% to 90% are singletons. The TCR was taken from a woman aged 40 to 50 with acute or convalescent COVID-19. Source material: peripheral blood. J is TRBJ1-4 and V is TRBV6-5; 9 positions agree with TRBD1. The CDR3 DNA is TGTGCCAGCAGACAACCGGGACAGGGTGGAAAACTGTTTTTT. It translates to CASRQPGQGGKLFF.